The source of this TCR beta chain is a study of blood T cell repertoires in COVID-19. Across the study: Acute and convalescent COVID-19 specimens originated in the United States, Italy and Spain. The cDNA or gDNA used as material had been derived from T cells, B-cell-depleted T cells, or PBMCs.

There are a few counts of this clone. As handled by the study authors: Amplified reference gene primers provided the basis for estimating nucleated cell counts. Clones were sequenced by immunoSEQ multiplex PCR, and TCRdb holds only the in-frame ones, with some missing. That table supplies the V and J calls and clone size; D and trimming were determined from the DNA. This sample has fewer than 200,000 clones; around 82% occur once, and the top ten carry around 7%. The CDR3 has 12 amino acids. From germline, CDR1 is LNHDA and CDR2 SQIVND (reference sequence). Trimming removed 6 bases from V and 4 bases from J, with 9 bases in between.

The sequencing input was peripheral blood. The TCR was taken from a woman aged 35 to 49 with COVID-19, enrolled during active disease. The rearrangement uses TRBV19 and TRBJ1-2, with D tentatively TRBD1 (5 bases). CDR3 sequence: CASRPGLYGYTF. Here the CDR3 DNA reads TGTGCCAGTAGACCGGGACTCTATGGCTACACCTTC. Full variable domain (missing parts from reference TRBV19 and TRBJ1-2): DGGITQSPKYLFRKEGQNVTLSCEQNLNHDAMYWYRQDPGQGLRLIYYSQIVNDFQKGDIAEGYSVSREKKESFPLTVTSAQKNPTAFYLCASRPGLYGYTFGSGTRLTVV.